This T cell receptor (beta chain) was captured by sequencing in a study of blood T cell repertoires in COVID-19. Study-level background: Samples of COVID-19 (acute and convalescent) were obtained from the United States, Italy and Spain. T cells, B-cell-depleted T cells, or PBMCs supplied cDNA or gDNA.

This CDR3 has 13 amino acids. V lost 8 bases to trimming and J lost 0 bases, with 11 bases between them. Germline CDR1 LGHDT, CDR2 YNNKEL (reference sequence). The authors' processing: Estimates of nucleated cell counts were drawn from the amplification of reference gene primers. Profiled with immunoSEQ multiplex PCR; TCRdb holds only in-frame clones, not every one. That table supplies the V and J calls and clone size; D and trimming were determined from the DNA. The data show about 72,000 clones, with around 80% seen just once and over 15% held by the top ten. Sample: peripheral blood. This receptor was taken from a human donor in a cohort sampled during active COVID-19. V gene TRBV3-1 (or the pseudogene TRBV3-2) combines with J gene TRBJ2-7, with D uncertain. CDR3 region: CASGMAASYEQYF. The CDR3 bases are TGTGCCAGCGGTATGGCGGCCTCCTACGAGCAGTACTTC.